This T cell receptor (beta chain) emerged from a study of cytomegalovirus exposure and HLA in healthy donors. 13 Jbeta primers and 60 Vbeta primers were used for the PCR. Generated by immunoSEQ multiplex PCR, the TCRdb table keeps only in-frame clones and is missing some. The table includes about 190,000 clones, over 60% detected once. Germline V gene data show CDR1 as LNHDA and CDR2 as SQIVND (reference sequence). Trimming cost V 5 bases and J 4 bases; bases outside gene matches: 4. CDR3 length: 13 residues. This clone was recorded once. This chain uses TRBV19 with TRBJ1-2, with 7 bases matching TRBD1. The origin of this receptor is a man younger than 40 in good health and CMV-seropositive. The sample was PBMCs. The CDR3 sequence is CASSPTGSYGYTF. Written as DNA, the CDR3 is TGTGCCAGTAGTCCGACAGGGAGCTATGGCTACACCTTC.